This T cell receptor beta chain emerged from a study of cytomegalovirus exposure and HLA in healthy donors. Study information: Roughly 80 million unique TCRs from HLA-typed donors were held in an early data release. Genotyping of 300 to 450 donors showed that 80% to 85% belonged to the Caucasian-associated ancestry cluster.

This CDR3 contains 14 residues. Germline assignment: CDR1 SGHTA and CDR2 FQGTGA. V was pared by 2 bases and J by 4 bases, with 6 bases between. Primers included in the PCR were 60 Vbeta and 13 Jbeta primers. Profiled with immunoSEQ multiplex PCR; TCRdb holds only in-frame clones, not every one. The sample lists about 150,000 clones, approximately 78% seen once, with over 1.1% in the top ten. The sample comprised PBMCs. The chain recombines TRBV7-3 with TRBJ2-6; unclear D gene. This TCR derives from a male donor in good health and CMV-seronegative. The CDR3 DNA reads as TGTGCCAGCAGCTTAGGCCAAGGGGCCAACGTCCTGACTTTC. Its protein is CASSLGQGANVLTF. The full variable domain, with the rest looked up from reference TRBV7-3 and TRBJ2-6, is GAGVSQTPSNKVTEKGKYVELRCDPISGHTALYWYRQSLGQGPEFLIYFQGTGAADDSGLPNDRFFAVRPEGSVSTLKIQRTERGDSAVYLCASSLGQGANVLTFGAGSRLTVL.